The sequence of this T cell receptor (beta chain) was determined in a study of regulatory T cells in long-lasting Graves disease. The sample holds many counts of this clonotype. The time point denotes: newly diagnosed GD, antithyroid drugs for less than 3 months. Researchers made the TCR library from RNA that was extracted from PBMCs. Looked up from germline, CDR1 is SEHNR and CDR2 is FQNEAQ (reference sequence). The CDR3 contains 16 residues. V lost 2 bases and J 5 bases, leaving 17 bases between the germline ends. Building the TCR beta libraries relied on iRepertoire HTBI primers, and CDR3 regions underwent Arm-PCR. TCRdb redid the calling of the multiplex PCR reads with MiXCR, one entry per CDR3 protein. Of approximately 440,000 distinct CDR3 sequences detected, about 17% appear once; the ten largest clones hold 12%. This sample also belongs to another study, concerning T cells in Graves' hyperthyroidism and ophthalmopathy.

Sequenced material: peripheral blood mononuclear cells (PBMCs), taken at new diagnosis, from a patient treated with antithyroid drugs. The V call is TRBV7-9, the J call TRBJ2-3; D remains ambiguous. This sequence was found in a man in his forties with Graves disease. The CDR3 reads CASSLISWVSGDTQYF. The CDR3, as DNA: TGTGCCAGCAGCTTAATCTCTTGGGTCTCGGGAGATACGCAGTATTTT.